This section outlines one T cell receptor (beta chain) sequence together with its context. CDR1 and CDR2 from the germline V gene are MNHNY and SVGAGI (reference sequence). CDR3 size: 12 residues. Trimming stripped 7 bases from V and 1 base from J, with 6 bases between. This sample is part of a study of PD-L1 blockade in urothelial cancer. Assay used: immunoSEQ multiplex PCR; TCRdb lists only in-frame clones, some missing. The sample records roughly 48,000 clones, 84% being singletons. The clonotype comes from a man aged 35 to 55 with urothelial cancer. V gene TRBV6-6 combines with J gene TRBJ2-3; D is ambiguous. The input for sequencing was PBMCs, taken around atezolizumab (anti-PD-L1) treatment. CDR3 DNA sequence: TGTGCCAGCACTCAGGGCACAGATACGCAGTATTTT. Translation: CASTQGTDTQYF.